This T cell receptor beta chain was identified during a study of post-analysis software for immune sequencing data. Prepared libraries of TCR beta cDNA carried unique molecular identifiers. TCRdb re-analysed the PCR reads in MiXCR, keeping a single row per CDR3 protein. The data hold approximately 690,000 distinct CDR3 sequences, with approximately 60% observed a single time. Study-wide findings and caveats: The five TRBV segments detected at higher frequency in patients than in controls included TRBV5-6, TRBV5-1 and TRBV20-1.

Concerning this clonotype: Its antigen is not known.

The CDR3 loop spans 13 amino acids. Germline values: CDR1 DFQATT, CDR2 SNEGSKA (reference sequence). With 3 bases removed from V and 2 bases from J, the gap between germline ends came to 9 bases. Sequenced: blood. This clonotype was sampled from a girl under 10 years old with multiple sclerosis. The chain has TRBV20-1 and TRBJ2-3; D unclear. CDR3 nucleotides: TGCAGTGCTAGGGGCCCGACCACAGATACGCAGTATTTT. Protein sequence: CSARGPTTDTQYF.